This T cell receptor beta chain was found in a study of cytomegalovirus exposure and HLA in healthy donors. Study-level results: A later analysis found most CMV-associated TCR beta chains apparently HLA-restricted.

About this clone itself: Its specificity is unknown.

The V end lost 9 bases, the J end lost 0 bases, and 17 bases lay between the germline ends. Germline CDR1 is SGHTA and CDR2 is FQGNSA. This CDR3 has 15 amino acids. PCR used 60 Vbeta primers and 13 Jbeta primers. Using immunoSEQ multiplex PCR, the repertoire was profiled, and TCRdb retains in-frame clones only, with some absent. The table shows 150,000 to 200,000 clones, with almost 80% occurring only once. Sequenced material: PBMCs. The sequence came from a woman between 45 and 65 years old in good health and CMV-seropositive. The chain uses TRBV7-2 and TRBJ1-1; D is perhaps TRBD1 (5 bases). The CDR3 DNA reads as TGTGCCAGTACAGTTGGGGCATCGATGAACACTGAAGCTTTCTTT. The encoded protein is CASTVGASMNTEAFF.